The sequence of this T cell receptor beta chain was determined in a study of PD-1 blockade in mismatch repair-deficient tumors. The data were produced by immunoSEQ multiplex PCR, yet TCRdb's version contains in-frame clones alone and is incomplete. This table holds more than 95,000 clones, around 87% found once. The CDR3 runs 15 residues. Germline assignment: CDR1 MDHEN and CDR2 SYDVKM. The V end was cut by 6 bases, the J end by 3 bases, with 18 bases between. J is TRBJ2-7 and V is TRBV28; the D gene is possibly TRBD2 (5 bases). This sequence was found in an adult with mismatch repair-deficient cancer. Sequencing was performed on peripheral blood, taken 44 weeks after starting pembrolizumab. The CDR3, as DNA: TGTGCCAGCAGCCAAAGGGCCGGGGATGGCTACGAGCAGTACTTC. This sequence encodes CASSQRAGDGYEQYF.